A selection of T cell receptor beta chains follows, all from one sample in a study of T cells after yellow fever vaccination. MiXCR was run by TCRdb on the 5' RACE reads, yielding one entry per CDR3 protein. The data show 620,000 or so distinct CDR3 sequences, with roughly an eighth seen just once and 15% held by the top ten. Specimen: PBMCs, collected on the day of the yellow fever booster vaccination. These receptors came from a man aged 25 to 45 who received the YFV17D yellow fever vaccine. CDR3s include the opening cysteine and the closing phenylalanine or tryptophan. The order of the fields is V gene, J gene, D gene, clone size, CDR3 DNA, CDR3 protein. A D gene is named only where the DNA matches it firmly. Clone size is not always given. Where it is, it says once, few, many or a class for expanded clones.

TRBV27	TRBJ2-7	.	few	TGTGCCAGCAGCAACTTAGCGTCCGAGCAGTACTTC	CASSNLASEQYF
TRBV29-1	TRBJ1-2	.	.	TGCAGCGCCCTGGGACATAACTATGGCTACACCTTC	CSALGHNYGYTF
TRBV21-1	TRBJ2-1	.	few	TGTGCCAGCAGCAAAAATAGCGGGAGAACTACAACCTACAATGAGCAGTTCTTC	CASSKNSGRTTTYNEQFF
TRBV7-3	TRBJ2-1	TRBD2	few	TGTGCCAGCAGCCAAGGAGCGGGATCTAACAATGAGCAGTTCTTC	CASSQGAGSNNEQFF
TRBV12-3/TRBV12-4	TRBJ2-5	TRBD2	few	TGTGCCAGCAGTACAGCGGGACCCCAAGAGACCCAGTACTTC	CASSTAGPQETQYF
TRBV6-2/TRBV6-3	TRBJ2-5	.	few	TGTGCCAGCAGACAGGCAGCCGGGGAGACCCAGTACTTC	CASRQAAGETQYF
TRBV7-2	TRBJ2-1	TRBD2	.	TGTGCCAGCAGCTTCGAGCCGGGACTAGTCTCGTTCTTC	CASSFEPGLVSFF
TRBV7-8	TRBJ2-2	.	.	TGTGCCAGCAGCTTGCACAGGGATAACACCGGGGAGCTGTTTTTT	CASSLHRDNTGELFF
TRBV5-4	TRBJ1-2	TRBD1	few	TGTGCCAGCAGCTTGGCCCCGGGACAGGGGGAACTATCCGGCTACACCTTC	CASSLAPGQGELSGYTF
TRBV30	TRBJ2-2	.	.	TGTGCCTGGAGTGTTTTGGGGGTGGAGCTGTTTTTT	CAWSVLGVELFF
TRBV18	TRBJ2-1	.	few	TGTGCCAGCTCACCCCCTTCGGGTGGAGAGCAGTTCTTC	CASSPPSGGEQFF
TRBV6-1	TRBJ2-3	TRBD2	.	TGTGCCAGCAGGAGAGCGGGAGCCTCAAGGGCAGATACGCAGTATTTT	CASRRAGASRADTQYF
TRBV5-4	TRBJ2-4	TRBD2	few	TGTGCCAGCAGCTCCCCTCGGGGAGGGGAGGCCAAAAACATTCAGTACTTC	CASSSPRGGEAKNIQYF
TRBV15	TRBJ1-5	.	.	TGTGCCACCAGCAGAGCAAAGAAGGGTTCCCAGCCCCAGCATTTT	CATSRAKKGSQPQHF
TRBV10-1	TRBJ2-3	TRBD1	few	TGCGCCAGCGCTGCTTCCACCGGAGACAGGGGGCGAGATACGCAGTATTTT	CASAASTGDRGRDTQYF
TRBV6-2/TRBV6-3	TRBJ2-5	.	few	TGTGCCAGCAGTTACTCGGGCGGGATTGAGACCCAGTACTTC	CASSYSGGIETQYF
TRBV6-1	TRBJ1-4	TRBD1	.	TGTGCCAGCAGGGGACAGGGTTTAACTAATGAAAAACTGTTTTTT	CASRGQGLTNEKLFF
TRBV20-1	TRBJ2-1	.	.	TGCAGTGCTAGAGGGCAGCTGAGAAACTCCTACAATGAGCAGTTCTTC	CSARGQLRNSYNEQFF
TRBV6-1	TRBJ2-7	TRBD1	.	TGTGCCAGCAGCAAAGGACAGGGGGCGGCCTACGAGCAGTACTTC	CASSKGQGAAYEQYF
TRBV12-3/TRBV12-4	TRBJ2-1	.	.	TGTGCCAGCAGGCCCAGGGTTTCGGGCAATGAGCAGTTCTTC	CASRPRVSGNEQFF
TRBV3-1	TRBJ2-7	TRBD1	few	TGTGCCAGCAGCCAAGATCTCGGACAGGGGAAGGATGACGAGCAGTACTTC	CASSQDLGQGKDDEQYF
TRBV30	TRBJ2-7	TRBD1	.	TGTGCCTGGAGTACCCTCGGCGACAGGGACTCCTACGAGCAGTACTTC	CAWSTLGDRDSYEQYF
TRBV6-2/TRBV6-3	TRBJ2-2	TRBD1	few	TGTGCCAGCGACAGGGGTAGTGACACCGGGGAGCTGTTTTTT	CASDRGSDTGELFF
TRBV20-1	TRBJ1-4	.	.	TGCAGTGCTAGACTGGGGAAAGTTGAAAAACTGTTTTTT	CSARLGKVEKLFF
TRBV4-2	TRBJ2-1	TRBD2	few	TGTGCCAGCAGCCAAGATGGGGCTAGCGGAAACAATGAGCAGTTCTTC	CASSQDGASGNNEQFF
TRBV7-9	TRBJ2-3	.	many	TGTGCCAGCTCATTTGGGGGGAACACAGATACGCAGTATTTT	CASSFGGNTDTQYF
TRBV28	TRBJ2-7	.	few	TGTGCCAGCAGTTTTTTCGACAGACACTACGAGCAGTACTTC	CASSFFDRHYEQYF
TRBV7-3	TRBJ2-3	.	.	TGTGCCAGCAGCTTGCTCGCCCGGGGTGGCGGCAGCACAGATACGCAGTATTTT	CASSLLARGGGSTDTQYF
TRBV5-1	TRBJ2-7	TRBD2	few	TGCGCCAGCAGCGGCGGGACTAGCGGGACCCCCCCCTACGAGCAGTACTTC	CASSGGTSGTPPYEQYF
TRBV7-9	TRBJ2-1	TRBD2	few	TGTGCCAGCAGCTCGGGGGCGGGAGGGCCCAATGAGCAGTTCTTC	CASSSGAGGPNEQFF
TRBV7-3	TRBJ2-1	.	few	TGTGCCAGCAGCGACCCCTTTTCTAGTTTCCATGAGCAGTTCTTC	CASSDPFSSFHEQFF
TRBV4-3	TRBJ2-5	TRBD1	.	TGCGCCAGCAGCCCCGGGACAGGACTTCGAGAGACCCAGTACTTC	CASSPGTGLRETQYF
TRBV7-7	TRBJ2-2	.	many	TGTGCCAGCAGTTTACGCCAGGGCAGCGGGGAGCTGTTTTTT	CASSLRQGSGELFF
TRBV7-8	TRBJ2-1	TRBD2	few	TGTGCCAGCAGCCCGACTAGCGGGAGTCGGTATGAGCAGTTCTTC	CASSPTSGSRYEQFF
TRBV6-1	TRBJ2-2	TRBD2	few	TGTGCCAGCCACTCGGGGAGGGCGAACACCGGGGAGCTGTTTTTT	CASHSGRANTGELFF
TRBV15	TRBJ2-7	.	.	TGTGCCACCAGCAGAGAGGCAGTCCGCTACGAGCAGTACTTC	CATSREAVRYEQYF
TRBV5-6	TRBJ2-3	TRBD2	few	TGTGCCAGCAGCTTGGATTTCTTAGCGGGAGAGGGAGACGATACGCAGTATTTT	CASSLDFLAGEGDDTQYF
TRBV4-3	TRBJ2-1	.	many	TGCGCCAGCAGCCAAGAATCGGGAATCTACAATGAGCAGTTCTTC	CASSQESGIYNEQFF
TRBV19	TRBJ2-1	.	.	TGTGCCAGTAGGAGGGCCACCTACAATGAGCAGTTCTTC	CASRRATYNEQFF
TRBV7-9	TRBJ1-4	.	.	TGTGCCAGCAGCCCCTCGACAGGCGAAAAACTGTTTTTT	CASSPSTGEKLFF
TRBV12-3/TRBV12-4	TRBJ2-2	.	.	TGTGCCAGCAGTAGAACCGCGGATGGGACCGGGGAGCTGTTTTTT	CASSRTADGTGELFF
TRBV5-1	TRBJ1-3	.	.	TGCGCCAGCAGCTTGAGGGCCGCAGGATGGCTTGGAAACACCATATATTTT	CASSLRAAGWLGNTIYF
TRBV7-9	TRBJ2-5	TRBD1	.	TGTGCCAGCAGCCCAACGGGACAGGGGGTTCAAGAGACCCAGTACTTC	CASSPTGQGVQETQYF
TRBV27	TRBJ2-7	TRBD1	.	TGTGCCAGCAGTTTATCCAGGGGGCTCGACGAGCAGTACTTC	CASSLSRGLDEQYF
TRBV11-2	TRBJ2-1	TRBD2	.	TGTGCCAGCAGCTTAGTCTCGACTAGCGGTTTGTCCTACAATGAGCAGTTCTTC	CASSLVSTSGLSYNEQFF
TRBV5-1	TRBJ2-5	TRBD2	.	TGCGCCAGCAGCGTGGGACTAGCGGAGACCCAGTACTTC	CASSVGLAETQYF
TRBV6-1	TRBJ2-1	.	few	TGTGCCAGCAGCTATAAGGGGGATGAGCAGTTCTTC	CASSYKGDEQFF
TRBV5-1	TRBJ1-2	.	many	TGCGCCAGCAGCCCAGTCGCAGGGCCCTTAAACTATGGCTACACCTTC	CASSPVAGPLNYGYTF
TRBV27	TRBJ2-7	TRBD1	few	TGTGCCAGCAGCAGGACAGGGGGGAACGAGCAGTACTTC	CASSRTGGNEQYF
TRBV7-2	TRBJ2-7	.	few	TGTGCCAGCAGCTTATCGAGGGGAGAGGGTTCCGAGCAGTACTTC	CASSLSRGEGSEQYF
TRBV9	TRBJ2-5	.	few	TGTGCCAGCAGCAGGGGTTTAGGGGTAGAGACCCAGTACTTC	CASSRGLGVETQYF
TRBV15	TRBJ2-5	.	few	TGTGCCACCAGCAGAGATCGTGGGGCCCTCGGGGAGACCCAGTACTTC	CATSRDRGALGETQYF
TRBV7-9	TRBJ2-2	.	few	TGTGCCAGCAGCTCAAGATTATCGAACACCGGGGAGCTGTTTTTT	CASSSRLSNTGELFF